This T cell receptor beta chain stems from a study of blood T cell repertoires in COVID-19. The CDR3 is 16 residues long. The J segment lost 7 bases and the V segment lost 5 bases, leaving 9 bases of the junction unmatched. The germline V gene has CDR1 SEHNR and CDR2 FQNEAQ (reference sequence). The method was immunoSEQ multiplex PCR; TCRdb's version includes in-frame clones alone and lacks a portion of them. The sample lists 39,000 or so clones; roughly 90% were seen once. The V gene is TRBV7-9, the J gene TRBJ1-3, with TRBD1 identical over 12 bases. The receptor's source is a man aged 45-65 years with active COVID-19. Sequencing used peripheral blood. CDR3 sequence (DNA): TGTGCCAGCAGCCGCCCCGGGACAGGGGGCACGAACACCATATATTTT. It translates to CASSRPGTGGTNTIYF.